This entry lists 2 T cell receptor beta chains sequenced from one sample in a study of blood T cell repertoires in COVID-19. Measured with immunoSEQ multiplex PCR; TCRdb has only the in-frame clones, and not every one. The table has some 150,000 clones, 90% seen once; the top ten hold 11%. Material: peripheral blood. All receptors come from an elderly woman with acute or convalescent COVID-19.

This chain links TRBV5-4 with TRBJ1-2, with 9 bases fitting TRBD1. The CDR3 sequence is 14 residues long. Germline CDR1 is SGHNT and CDR2 is YYREEE (reference sequence). V lost 4 bases and J lost 8; bases outside the gene matches: 9. CDR3 sequence (DNA): TGTGCCAGCAGCAGTGGACAGGGGACGTCCGGCTACACCTTC. Residues: CASSSGQGTSGYTF.

The table lists this clone with a count of one. The chain combines TRBV10-3 with TRBJ1-5, with TRBD1 matching over 7 bases. This CDR3 comprises 15 residues. V lost 11 bases and J lost 5; bases outside the gene matches: 15. Per germline, CDR1 ENHRY and CDR2 SYGVKD. CDR3 amino acids: CAASPATGLYQPQHF. The CDR3 DNA reads TGTGCCGCCTCGCCCGCGACAGGGTTGTATCAGCCCCAGCATTTT.